This paragraph covers one T cell receptor (beta chain) sequence. The antigen remains unidentified. This entry belongs to a study of beta chain features in type 1 diabetes. Germline values: CDR1 SGHDN, CDR2 FVKESK. Trimming took 5 bases from V and 2 from J, leaving 18 bases between them. The CDR3 covers 16 residues. Expressed TCRB transcripts were sequenced after all isolated RNA was converted to cDNA. Produced via immunoSEQ multiplex PCR; TCRdb's table is partial and in-frame only. The profile shows around 360,000 clones, approximately 12% of them singletons. Whole-study findings and limits: Shorter TCRB CDR3s, moderately but significantly so, were found in Type 1 diabetes patients in all four CD4+ subsets.

The sequence was obtained from a woman between 18 and 30 years old with type 1 diabetes. The sequencing input was naive CD4+ T cells from blood. V gene TRBV14 combines with J gene TRBJ2-5, with D tentatively TRBD2 (5 bases). CDR3 DNA: TGTGCCAGCAGCAAGATACCGGGAAAGTCTCAAGAGACCCAGTACTTC. Protein product: CASSKIPGKSQETQYF.